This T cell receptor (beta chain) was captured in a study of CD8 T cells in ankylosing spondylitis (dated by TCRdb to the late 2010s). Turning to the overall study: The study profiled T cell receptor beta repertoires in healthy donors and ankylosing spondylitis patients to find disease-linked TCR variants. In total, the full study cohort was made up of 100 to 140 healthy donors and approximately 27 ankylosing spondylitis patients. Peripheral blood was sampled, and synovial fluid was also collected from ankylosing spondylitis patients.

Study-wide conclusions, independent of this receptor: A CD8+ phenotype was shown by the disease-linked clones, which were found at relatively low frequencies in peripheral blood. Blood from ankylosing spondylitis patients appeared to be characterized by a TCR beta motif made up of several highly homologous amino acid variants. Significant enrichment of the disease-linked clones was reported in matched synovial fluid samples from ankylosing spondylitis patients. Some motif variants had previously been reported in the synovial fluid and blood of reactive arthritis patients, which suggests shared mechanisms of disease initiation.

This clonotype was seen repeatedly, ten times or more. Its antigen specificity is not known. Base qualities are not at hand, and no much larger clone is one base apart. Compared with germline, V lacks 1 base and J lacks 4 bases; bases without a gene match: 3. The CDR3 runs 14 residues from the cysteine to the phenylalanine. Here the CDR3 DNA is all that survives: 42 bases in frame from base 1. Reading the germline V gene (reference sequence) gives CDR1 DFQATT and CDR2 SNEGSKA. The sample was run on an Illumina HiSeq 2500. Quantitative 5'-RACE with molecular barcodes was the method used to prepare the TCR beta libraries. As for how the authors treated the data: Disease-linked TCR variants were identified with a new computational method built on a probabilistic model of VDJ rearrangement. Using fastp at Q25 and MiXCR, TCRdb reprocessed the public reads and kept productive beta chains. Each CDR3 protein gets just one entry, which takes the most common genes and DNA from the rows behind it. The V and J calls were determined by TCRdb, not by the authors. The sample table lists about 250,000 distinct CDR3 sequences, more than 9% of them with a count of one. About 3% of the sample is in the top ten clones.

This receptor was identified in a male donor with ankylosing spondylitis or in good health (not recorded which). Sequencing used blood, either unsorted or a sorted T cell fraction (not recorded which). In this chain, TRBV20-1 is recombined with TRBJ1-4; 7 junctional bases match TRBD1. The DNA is TGCAGTGCTAGAGGGGACAGAATTAATGAAAAACTGTTTTTT. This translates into CSARGDRINEKLFF.